Below are 5 T cell receptor beta chains sequenced from a single sample in a study of a mutant IDH1 vaccine in newly diagnosed glioma. Time point defined: week 23, last vaccination. Alongside topical imiquimod, each dose of vaccine comprised 300 ug of mutant IDH1 20-mer peptide. These receptors' antigens are unknown. Assay: immunoSEQ multiplex PCR; the TCRdb copy retains only in-frame clones and omits some. Of fewer than 35,000 clones in the sample, around 87% were seen once. The specimen comprised PBMCs, sampled from a glioma patient whose treatment included an IDH1 peptide vaccine. The receptors derive from a man aged 40-55 years with glioma.

This chain links TRBV2 with TRBJ2-7; tentatively, D is TRBD1 (5 bases). Germline V gene sequence: CDR1 SNHLY, CDR2 FYNNEI. V lost 5 bases and J lost 7, with 18 bases in between. The CDR3 consists of 14 residues. In DNA, the CDR3 is TGTGCCAGCAGTAAAGACAGTCCCTTAGGGGAGCAGTACTTC. Protein product: CASSKDSPLGEQYF.

The chain employs TRBV6-6 and TRBJ2-5, with D possibly TRBD2 on 6 matching bases. Deletions cut 0 bases from V and 3 bases from J, with 8 bases between. The CDR3 runs 14 residues. Per germline, CDR1 MNHNY and CDR2 SVGAGI (reference sequence). The CDR3 nucleotides are TGTGCCAGCAGTTACTCCGGGGAGGAAGAGACCCAGTACTTC. The encoded protein is CASSYSGEEETQYF.

The chain couples TRBV6-5 to TRBJ1-2, with 9 bases fitting TRBD1. This CDR3 contains 15 residues. Germline-derived CDR1 and CDR2 are MNHEY and SVGAGI. The CDR3 region has the DNA TGTCTCCAGGGCTGGACAAACAGGGGGCGCGATGGCTACACCTTC. This codes for CLQGWTNRGRDGYTF.

The sample holds one count of this clone. The V and J genes are TRBV7-2 and TRBJ1-2; D gene ambiguous. This CDR3 has 14 residues. The germline CDR1 and CDR2 sequences are SGHTA and FQGNSA. With 2 bases removed from V and 2 bases from J, the gap between germline ends came to 9 bases. CDR3 DNA sequence: TGTGCCAGCAGCTTATCCCCACAGAACTATGGCTACACCTTC. It yields the protein CASSLSPQNYGYTF. Combining the CDR3 with reference TRBV7-2 and TRBJ1-2 gives the whole variable domain GAGVSQSPSNKVTEKGKDVELRCDPISGHTALYWYRQSLGQGLEFLIYFQGNSAPDKSGLPSDRFSAERTGGSVSTLTIQRTQQEDSAVYLCASSLSPQNYGYTFGSGTRLTVV.

This chain uses TRBV5-1 with TRBJ2-1, with TRBD2 identical over 8 bases. Germline loops: CDR1 SGHRS, CDR2 YFSETQ. The ends lost 4 bases at V and 8 bases at J; junction bases unmatched: 11. This CDR3 spans 15 amino acids. The CDR3 is CASSLGRAVVDEQFF. The CDR3 DNA follows: TGCGCCAGCAGCCTCGGGAGGGCCGTCGTCGATGAGCAGTTCTTC.